This T cell receptor beta chain was recorded in a study of T-cell reconstitution after alpha-beta-depleted transplantation in children. Study observations and caveats: Elevated TCRbeta diversity at day 60 was traced, in some patients, to surviving recipient T cells and thymic progenitors. Newly generated T cells supplied most T-cell counts and diversity one year post-transplant. The origin of alpha-beta T cells about two months after transplant was reportedly several hundred expanded graft clones.

The CDR3 covers 16 residues. CDR1 and CDR2 from the germline V gene are SGHAT and FQNNGV. Unmatched junction bases numbered 9, after V lost 5 bases and J lost 4 bases. Details on this clonotype: Its antigen is unidentified.

Unique molecular identifiers featured in how the TCRbeta library was prepared. TCRdb reanalysed the PCR reads using MiXCR and keeps one entry per CDR3 protein. Here the sample spans about a million distinct CDR3 sequences, roughly 29% being singletons. The chain joins TRBV11-2 to TRBJ2-1; 9 nucleotides line up with TRBD2. This specimen consisted of PBMCs, mostly from graft donor cells, obtained 360 days after TCRalphabeta/CD19-depleted stem cell transplant. The receptor was derived from a boy younger than two who had a stem cell transplant for SCID, so the T cells may come from the graft donor. The CDR3 nucleotides are TGTGCCAGCAGCGGACAAAGCGGGGGGCTATACAATGAGCAGTTCTTC. Encoded protein: CASSGQSGGLYNEQFF. Full variable domain (outside the CDR3, taken from reference TRBV11-2 and TRBJ2-1): EAGVAQSPRYKIIEKRQSVAFWCNPISGHATLYWYQQILGQGPKLLIQFQNNGVVDDSQLPKDRFSAERLKGVDSTLKIQPAKLEDSAVYLCASSGQSGGLYNEQFFGPGTRLTVL.